One and the same sample provided the 4 T cell receptor beta chains below, sequenced in a study of beta chain features in type 1 diabetes. Reverse transcription of all isolated RNA meant that expressed TCRB transcripts were sequenced. Data came from immunoSEQ multiplex PCR; TCRdb stores just in-frame clones and leaves some out. Of some 410,000 clones in the sample, 10% to 12% are singletons; the top ten hold approximately 0.05%. The sequenced sample was naive CD4+ T cells from blood. The receptors stem from a woman between 18 and 30 years old in good health.

This clone was seen a few times. The chain couples TRBV25-1 to TRBJ1-2, with D perhaps TRBD1 (5 bases). The CDR3 has 15 amino acids. The V and J ends lost 2 bases and 5 bases respectively, with 15 bases between them. Germline V gene sequence: CDR1 MGHDK, CDR2 SYGVNS. CDR3 region: CASSEQQGSRYGYTF. As DNA, the CDR3 is TGTGCCAGCAGTGAACAGCAGGGAAGTCGGTATGGCTACACCTTC.

This clone was counted a few times. The chain has TRBV2 and TRBJ1-1; 10 nucleotides align to TRBD1. The CDR3 has 16 amino acids. J lost 1 base, V lost 4 bases, and 6 bases had no gene match. Germline assignment: CDR1 SNHLY and CDR2 FYNNEI. CDR3 DNA: TGTGCCAGCAGTGCCGGGACAGGGGCATGGAACACTGAAGCTTTCTTT. Its translation is CASSAGTGAWNTEAFF.

V gene TRBV29-1 combines with J gene TRBJ1-1; TRBD1 agrees at 8 bases. CDR1 and CDR2 (germline): SQVTM, ANQGSEA. Trimming at V came to 6 bases and at J to 3 bases, leaving 6 bases not matched to a gene. The CDR3 runs to 13 residues. CDR3 coding DNA: TGCAGCGTGCTTCAGGGGGCATACACTGAAGCTTTCTTT. Translated: CSVLQGAYTEAFF.

The chain links TRBV6-1 to TRBJ2-5; D is unclear. From germline, CDR1 is MNHNS and CDR2 SASEGT. The CDR3 has 12 residues. V was clipped by 6 bases and J by 5 bases, with 10 bases between them. CDR3 bases: TGTGCCAGCAGGCGCATCGAGGAGACCCAGTACTTC. Its translation: CASRRIEETQYF.